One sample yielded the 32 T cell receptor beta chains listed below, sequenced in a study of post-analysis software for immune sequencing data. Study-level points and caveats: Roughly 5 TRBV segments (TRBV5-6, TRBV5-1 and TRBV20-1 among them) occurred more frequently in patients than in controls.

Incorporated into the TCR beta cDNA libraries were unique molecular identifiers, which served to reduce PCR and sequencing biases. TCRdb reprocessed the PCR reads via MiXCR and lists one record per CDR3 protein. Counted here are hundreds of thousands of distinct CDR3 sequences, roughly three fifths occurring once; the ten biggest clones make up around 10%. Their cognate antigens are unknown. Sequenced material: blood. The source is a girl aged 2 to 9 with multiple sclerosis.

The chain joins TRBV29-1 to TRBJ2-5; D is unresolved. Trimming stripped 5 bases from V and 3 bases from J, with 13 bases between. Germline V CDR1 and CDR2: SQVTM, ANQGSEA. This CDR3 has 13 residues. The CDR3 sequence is CSVFPGVKETQYF. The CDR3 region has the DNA TGCAGCGTTTTCCCAGGAGTCAAAGAGACCCAGTACTTC.

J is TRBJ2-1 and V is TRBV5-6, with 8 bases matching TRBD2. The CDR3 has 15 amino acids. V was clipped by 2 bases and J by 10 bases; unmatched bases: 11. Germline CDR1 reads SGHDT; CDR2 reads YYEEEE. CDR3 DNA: TGTGCCAGCAGCTTTGACTTCACTAGCGGCAGGGAGCAGTTCTTC. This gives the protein CASSFDFTSGREQFF.

The DNA for the CDR3 is TGTGCCACCAGTGGAACTGGAGATCAAGAGACCCAGTACTTC. Amino acids: CATSGTGDQETQYF. The gene calls are TRBV24-1 and TRBJ2-4; D not certain. The J call could be wrong; TRBJ2-5 is a better fit for the DNA end. Germline V gene sequence: CDR1 KGHDR, CDR2 SFDVKD. The CDR3 extends over 14 amino acids.

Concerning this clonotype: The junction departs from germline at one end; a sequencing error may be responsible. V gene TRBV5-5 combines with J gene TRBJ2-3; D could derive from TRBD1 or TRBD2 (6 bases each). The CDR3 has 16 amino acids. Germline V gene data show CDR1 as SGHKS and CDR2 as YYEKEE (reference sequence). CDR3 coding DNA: TGTGCCAGCAGCTTTATGGGGACCGGGGGCCCAGATACGCGGTATTTT. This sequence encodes CASSFMGTGGPDTRYF.

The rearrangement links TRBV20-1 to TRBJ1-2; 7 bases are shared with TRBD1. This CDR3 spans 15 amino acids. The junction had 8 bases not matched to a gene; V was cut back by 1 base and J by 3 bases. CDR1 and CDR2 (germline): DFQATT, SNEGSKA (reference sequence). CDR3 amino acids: CSARVGDRSYYGYTF. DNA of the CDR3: TGCAGTGCTAGAGTAGGGGACAGATCGTACTATGGCTACACCTTC.

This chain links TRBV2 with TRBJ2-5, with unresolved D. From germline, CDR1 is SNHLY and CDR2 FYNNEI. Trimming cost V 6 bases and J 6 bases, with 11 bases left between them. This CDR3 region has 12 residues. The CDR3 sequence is CASRLEWQTQYF. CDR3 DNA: TGTGCCAGCAGACTGGAGTGGCAGACCCAGTACTTC.

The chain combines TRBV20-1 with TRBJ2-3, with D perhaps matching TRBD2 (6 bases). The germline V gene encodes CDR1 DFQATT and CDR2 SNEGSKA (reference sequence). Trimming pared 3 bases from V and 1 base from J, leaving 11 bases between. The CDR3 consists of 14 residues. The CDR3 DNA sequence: TGCAGTGCTAGGTCGTCGGGAGGCACAGATACGCAGTATTTT. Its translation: CSARSSGGTDTQYF.

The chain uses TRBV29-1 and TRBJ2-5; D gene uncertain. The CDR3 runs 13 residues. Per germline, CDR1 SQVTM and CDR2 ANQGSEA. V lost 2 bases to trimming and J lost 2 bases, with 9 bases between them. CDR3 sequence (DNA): TGCAGCGTTGAATTGGGTAGTCAAGAGACCCAGTACTTC. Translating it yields CSVELGSQETQYF.

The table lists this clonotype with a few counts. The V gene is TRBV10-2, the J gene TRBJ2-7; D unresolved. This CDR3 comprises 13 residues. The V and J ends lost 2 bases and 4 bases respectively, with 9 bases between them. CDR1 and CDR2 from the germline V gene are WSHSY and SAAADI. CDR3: CASSETAIYEQYF. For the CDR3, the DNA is TGCGCCAGCAGTGAGACAGCGATTTACGAGCAGTACTTC.

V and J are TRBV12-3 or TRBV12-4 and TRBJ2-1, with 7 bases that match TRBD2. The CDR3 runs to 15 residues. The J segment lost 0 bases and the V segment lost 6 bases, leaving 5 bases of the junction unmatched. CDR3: CASSRGVHSYNEQFF. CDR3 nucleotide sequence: TGTGCCAGCAGCCGGGGGGTCCACTCCTACAATGAGCAGTTCTTC.

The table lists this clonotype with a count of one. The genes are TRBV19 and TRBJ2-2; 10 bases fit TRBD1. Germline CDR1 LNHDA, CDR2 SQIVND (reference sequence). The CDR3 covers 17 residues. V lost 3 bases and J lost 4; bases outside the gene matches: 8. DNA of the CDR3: TGTGCCAGTAGTATCTCGGGGACAGGGGTGACCACCGGGGAGCTGTTTTTT. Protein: CASSISGTGVTTGELFF.

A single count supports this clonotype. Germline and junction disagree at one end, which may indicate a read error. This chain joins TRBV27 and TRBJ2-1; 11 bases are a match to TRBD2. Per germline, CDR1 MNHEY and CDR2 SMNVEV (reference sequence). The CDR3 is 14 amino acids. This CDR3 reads CASRGLAEYNKQFF. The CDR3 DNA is TGTGCCAGCAGGGGACTAGCGGAGTACAATAAGCAGTTCTTC.

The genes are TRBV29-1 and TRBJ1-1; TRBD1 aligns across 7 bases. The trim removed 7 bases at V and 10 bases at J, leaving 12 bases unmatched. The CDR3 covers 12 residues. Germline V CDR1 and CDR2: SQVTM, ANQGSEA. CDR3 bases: TGCAGCGCAAACGGACAGGCGGCGGTAGCTTTCTTT. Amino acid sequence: CSANGQAAVAFF.

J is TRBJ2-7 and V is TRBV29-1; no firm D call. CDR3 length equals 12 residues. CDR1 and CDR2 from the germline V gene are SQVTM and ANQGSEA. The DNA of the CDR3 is TGCGGCGCCGCAACGGGTCACTACGAGCAGTACTTC. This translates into CGAATGHYEQYF.

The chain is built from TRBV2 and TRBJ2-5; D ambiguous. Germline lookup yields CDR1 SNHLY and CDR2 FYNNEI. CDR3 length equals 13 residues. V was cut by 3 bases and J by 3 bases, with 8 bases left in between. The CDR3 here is CASSEGYKETQYF. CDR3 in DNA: TGTGCCAGCAGTGAGGGCTATAAAGAGACCCAGTACTTC.

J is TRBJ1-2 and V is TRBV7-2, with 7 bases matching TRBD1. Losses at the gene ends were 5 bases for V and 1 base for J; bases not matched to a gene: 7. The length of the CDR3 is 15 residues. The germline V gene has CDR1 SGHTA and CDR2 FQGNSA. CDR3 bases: TGTGCCAGCAGCCAGTGGGACAGCCTTAACTATGGCTACACCTTC. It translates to CASSQWDSLNYGYTF.

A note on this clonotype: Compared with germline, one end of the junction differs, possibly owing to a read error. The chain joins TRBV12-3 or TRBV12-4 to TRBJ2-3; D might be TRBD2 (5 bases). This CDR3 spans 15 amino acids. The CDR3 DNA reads TGTGCCAGCAGTTTTTCAGGCGAGGGTACAGATGCGCAGTATTTT. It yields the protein CASSFSGEGTDAQYF.

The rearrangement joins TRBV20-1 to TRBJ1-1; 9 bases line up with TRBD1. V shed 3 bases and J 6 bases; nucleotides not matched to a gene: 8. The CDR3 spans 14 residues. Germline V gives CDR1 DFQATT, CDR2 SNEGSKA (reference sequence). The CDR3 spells CSARSGDRGSEAFF. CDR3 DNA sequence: TGCAGTGCTAGGTCAGGAGACAGGGGGTCTGAAGCTTTCTTT.

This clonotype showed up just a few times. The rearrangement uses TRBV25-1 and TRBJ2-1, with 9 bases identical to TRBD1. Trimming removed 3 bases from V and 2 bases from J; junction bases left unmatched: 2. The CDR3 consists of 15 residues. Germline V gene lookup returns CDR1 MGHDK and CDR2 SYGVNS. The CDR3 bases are TGTGCCAGCAGTGACCGGGACAGGGCCTACAATGAGCAGTTCTTC. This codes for CASSDRDRAYNEQFF.

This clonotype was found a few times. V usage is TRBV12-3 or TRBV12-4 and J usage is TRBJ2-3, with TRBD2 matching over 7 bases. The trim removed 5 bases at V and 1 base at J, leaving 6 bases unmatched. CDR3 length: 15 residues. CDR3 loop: CASSMREFRTDTQYF. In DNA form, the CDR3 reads TGTGCCAGCAGTATGCGGGAGTTTCGCACAGATACGCAGTATTTT.

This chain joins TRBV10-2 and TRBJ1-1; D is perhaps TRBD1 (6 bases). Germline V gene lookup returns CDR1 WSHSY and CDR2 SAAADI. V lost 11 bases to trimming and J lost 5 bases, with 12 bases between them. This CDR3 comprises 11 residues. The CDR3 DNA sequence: TGCGCCGCTGGGGGCCAAACTGAAGCTTTCTTT. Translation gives CAAGGQTEAFF.

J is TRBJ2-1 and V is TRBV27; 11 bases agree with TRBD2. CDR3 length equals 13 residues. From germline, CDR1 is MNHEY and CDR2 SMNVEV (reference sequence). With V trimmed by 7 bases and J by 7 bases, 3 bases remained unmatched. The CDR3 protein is CASNGLAGNEQFF. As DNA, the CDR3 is TGTGCCAGCAACGGACTAGCGGGTAATGAGCAGTTCTTC.

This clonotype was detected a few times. The CDR3 is CSARGLGDEYNEQFF. The CDR3 DNA reads TGCAGTGCTAGAGGACTAGGAGATGAGTACAATGAGCAGTTCTTC. The chain uses TRBV20-1 and TRBJ2-1; the D gene is possibly TRBD2 (6 bases). The V and J ends lost 1 base and 4 bases respectively, with 14 bases between them. In germline, CDR1 is DFQATT, CDR2 SNEGSKA (reference sequence). The CDR3 length is 15 residues.

CDR3 in DNA: TGTGCCATCAGTGAGGCGGGGTTGGATGGCTACACCTTC. Translation: CAISEAGLDGYTF. The rearrangement uses TRBV10-3 and TRBJ1-2; the D is unclear. CDR1 ENHRY and CDR2 SYGVKD come from the germline V gene. The CDR3 has 13 residues. V was cut by 2 bases and J by 6 bases, with 10 bases left in between.

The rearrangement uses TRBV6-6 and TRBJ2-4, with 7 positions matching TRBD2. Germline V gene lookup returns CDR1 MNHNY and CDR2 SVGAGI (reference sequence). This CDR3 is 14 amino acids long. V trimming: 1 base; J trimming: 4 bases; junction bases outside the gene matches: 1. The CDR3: CASSYWRGKNIQYF. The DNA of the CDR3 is TGTGCCAGCAGTTACTGGCGGGGGAAAAACATTCAGTACTTC.

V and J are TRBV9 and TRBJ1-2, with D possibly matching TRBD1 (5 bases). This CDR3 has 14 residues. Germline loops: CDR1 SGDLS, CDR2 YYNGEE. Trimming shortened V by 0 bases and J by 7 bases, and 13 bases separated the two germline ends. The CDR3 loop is CASSVARDGSGYTF. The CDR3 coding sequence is TGTGCCAGCAGCGTAGCCAGGGACGGTAGTGGCTACACCTTC.

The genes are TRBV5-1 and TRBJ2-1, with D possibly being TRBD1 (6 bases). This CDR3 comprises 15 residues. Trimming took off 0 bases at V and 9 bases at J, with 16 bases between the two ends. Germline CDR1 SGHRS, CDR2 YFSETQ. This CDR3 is CASSLDRVVRSEQFF. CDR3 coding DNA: TGCGCCAGCAGCTTGGACAGGGTGGTGAGGAGTGAGCAGTTCTTC.

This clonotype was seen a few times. The CDR3 coding sequence is TGTGCCAGCAGTGTCAACTCCGGGACGAGAGAAGAGACCCAGTACTTC. Its protein product is CASSVNSGTREETQYF. V and J are TRBV6-1 and TRBJ2-7; the D call may be TRBD1 or TRBD2 (5 bases each). The end of the DNA is better explained by TRBJ2-5, so the J call may be wrong. Germline V gene sequence: CDR1 MNHNS, CDR2 SASEGT. The CDR3 is 16 amino acids.

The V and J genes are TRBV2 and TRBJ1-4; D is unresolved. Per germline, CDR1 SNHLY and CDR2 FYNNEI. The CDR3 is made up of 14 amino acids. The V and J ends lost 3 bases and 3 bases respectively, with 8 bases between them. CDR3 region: CASSERGSNEKLFF. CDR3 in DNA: TGTGCCAGCAGTGAGCGAGGCTCTAATGAAAAACTGTTTTTT.

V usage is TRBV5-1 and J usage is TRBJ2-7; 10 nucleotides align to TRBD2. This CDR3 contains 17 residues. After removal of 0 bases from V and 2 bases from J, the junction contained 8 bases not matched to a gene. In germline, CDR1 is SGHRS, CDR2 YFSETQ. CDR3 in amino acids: CASSLAGLSGRAYEQYF. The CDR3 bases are TGCGCCAGCAGCTTGGCCGGACTGAGCGGGAGGGCCTACGAGCAGTACTTC.

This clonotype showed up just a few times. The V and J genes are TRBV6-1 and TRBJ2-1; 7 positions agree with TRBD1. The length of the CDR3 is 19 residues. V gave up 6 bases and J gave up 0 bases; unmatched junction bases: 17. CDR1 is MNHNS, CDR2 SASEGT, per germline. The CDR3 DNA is TGTGCCAGCAGGCCCCGGACAGGAATATTTTCGGGCTCCTACAATGAGCAGTTCTTC. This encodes CASRPRTGIFSGSYNEQFF.

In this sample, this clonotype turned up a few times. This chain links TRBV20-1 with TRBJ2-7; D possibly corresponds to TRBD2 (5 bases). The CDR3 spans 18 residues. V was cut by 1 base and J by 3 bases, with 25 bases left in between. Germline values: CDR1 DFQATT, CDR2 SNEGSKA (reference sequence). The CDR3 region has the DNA TGCAGTGCTAGAGGGGAACGGGCTGCGGACTTGACGCTCTACGAGCAGTACTTC. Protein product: CSARGERAADLTLYEQYF.